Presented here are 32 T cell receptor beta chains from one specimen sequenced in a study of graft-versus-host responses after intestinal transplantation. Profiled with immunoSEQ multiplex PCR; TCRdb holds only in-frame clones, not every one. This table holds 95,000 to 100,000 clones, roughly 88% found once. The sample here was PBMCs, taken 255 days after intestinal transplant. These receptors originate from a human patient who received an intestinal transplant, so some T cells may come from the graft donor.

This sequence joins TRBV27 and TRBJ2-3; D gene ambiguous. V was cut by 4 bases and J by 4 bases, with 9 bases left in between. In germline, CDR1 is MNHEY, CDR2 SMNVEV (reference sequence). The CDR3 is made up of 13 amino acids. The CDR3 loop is CASSWGFPDTQYF. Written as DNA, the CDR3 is TGTGCCAGCAGTTGGGGATTTCCAGATACGCAGTATTTT.

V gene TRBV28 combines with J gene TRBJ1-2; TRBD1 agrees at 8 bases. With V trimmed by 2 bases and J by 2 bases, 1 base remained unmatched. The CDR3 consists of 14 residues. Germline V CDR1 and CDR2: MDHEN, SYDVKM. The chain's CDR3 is CASSLGDRNYGYTF. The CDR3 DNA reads TGTGCCAGCAGTTTAGGGGACAGGAACTATGGCTACACCTTC.

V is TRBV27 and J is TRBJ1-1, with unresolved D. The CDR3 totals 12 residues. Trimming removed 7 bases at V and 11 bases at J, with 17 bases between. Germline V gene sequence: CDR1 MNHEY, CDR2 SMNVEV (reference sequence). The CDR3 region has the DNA TGTGCCAGCATAGGACCGGAATTCTGGGCTTTCTTT. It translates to CASIGPEFWAFF.

CDR3 DNA: TGTGCCAGCAGTTTCGGGACTAGCGGGATCAATGAGCAGTTCTTC. It translates to CASSFGTSGINEQFF. The rearrangement uses TRBV27 and TRBJ2-1; 13 bases are shared with TRBD2. The ends lost 3 bases at V and 6 bases at J; junction bases unmatched: 2. Germline V gene data show CDR1 as MNHEY and CDR2 as SMNVEV (reference sequence). The CDR3 consists of 15 residues.

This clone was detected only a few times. The DNA of the CDR3 is TGTGCCACCAGCAGAGATTCGGGGACAGCAGACGAGCAGTACTTC. Its translation is CATSRDSGTADEQYF. The chain is built from TRBV15 and TRBJ2-7; 7 nucleotides align to TRBD1. The V gene end was trimmed by 0 bases and the J gene end by 5 bases; junction bases not matched to a gene: 7. Germline V lookup: CDR1 LNHNV, CDR2 YYDKDF (reference sequence). The CDR3 totals 15 residues.

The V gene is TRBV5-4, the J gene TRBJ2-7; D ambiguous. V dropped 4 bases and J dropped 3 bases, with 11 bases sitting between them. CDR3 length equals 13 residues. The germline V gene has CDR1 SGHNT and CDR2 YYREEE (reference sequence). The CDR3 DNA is TGTGCCAGCAGCCCCGGGTTAGGCTACGAGCAGTACTTC. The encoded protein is CASSPGLGYEQYF.

This CDR3 is CASSIDGTGDQETQYF. CDR3 DNA: TGTGCCAGTAGTATAGATGGGACAGGGGATCAAGAGACCCAGTACTTC. This chain connects TRBV19 to TRBJ2-5; 10 bases map to TRBD1. After removal of 0 bases from V and 2 bases from J, the junction contained 3 bases not matched to a gene. Germline values: CDR1 LNHDA, CDR2 SQIVND (reference sequence). The CDR3 loop spans 16 amino acids.

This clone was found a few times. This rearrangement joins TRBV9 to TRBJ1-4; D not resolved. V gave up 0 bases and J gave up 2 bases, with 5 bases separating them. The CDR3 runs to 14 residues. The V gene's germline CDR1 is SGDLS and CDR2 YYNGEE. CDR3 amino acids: CASSVAGTNEKLFF. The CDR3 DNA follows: TGTGCCAGCAGCGTAGCAGGTACTAATGAAAAACTGTTTTTT.

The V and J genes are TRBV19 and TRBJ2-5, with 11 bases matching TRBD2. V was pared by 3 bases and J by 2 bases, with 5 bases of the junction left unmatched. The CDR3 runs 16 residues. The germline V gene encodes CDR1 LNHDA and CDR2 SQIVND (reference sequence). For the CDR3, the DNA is TGTGCCAGTAGTATTCCTAGGACTAGCGGGCAAGAGACCCAGTACTTC. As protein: CASSIPRTSGQETQYF.

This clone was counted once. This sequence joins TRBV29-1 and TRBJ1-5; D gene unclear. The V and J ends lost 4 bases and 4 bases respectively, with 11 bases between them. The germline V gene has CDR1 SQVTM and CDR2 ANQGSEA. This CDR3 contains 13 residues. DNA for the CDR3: TGCAGCGTTGGGGAGGGCGTGAATCAGCCCCAGCATTTT. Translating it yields CSVGEGVNQPQHF.

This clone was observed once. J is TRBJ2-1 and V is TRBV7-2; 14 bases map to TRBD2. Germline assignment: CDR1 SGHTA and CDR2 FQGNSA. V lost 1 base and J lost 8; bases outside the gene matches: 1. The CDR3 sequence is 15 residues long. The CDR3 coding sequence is TGTGCCAGCAGCTTAGGGGGACTAGCGGGAGATGAGCAGTTCTTC. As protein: CASSLGGLAGDEQFF.

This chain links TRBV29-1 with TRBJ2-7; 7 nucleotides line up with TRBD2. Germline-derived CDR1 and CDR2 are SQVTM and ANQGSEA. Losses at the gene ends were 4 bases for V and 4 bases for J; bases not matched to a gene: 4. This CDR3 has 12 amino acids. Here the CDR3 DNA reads TGCAGCGTTGGCTTGGGGGGGTACGAGCAGTACTTC. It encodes CSVGLGGYEQYF.

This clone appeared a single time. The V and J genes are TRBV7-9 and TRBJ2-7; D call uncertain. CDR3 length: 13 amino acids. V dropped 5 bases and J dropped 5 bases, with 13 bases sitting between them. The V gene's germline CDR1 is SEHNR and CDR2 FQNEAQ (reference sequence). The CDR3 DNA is TGTGCCAGCAGCCACCCCTCCGGCCACGAGCAGTACGTC. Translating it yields CASSHPSGHEQYV.

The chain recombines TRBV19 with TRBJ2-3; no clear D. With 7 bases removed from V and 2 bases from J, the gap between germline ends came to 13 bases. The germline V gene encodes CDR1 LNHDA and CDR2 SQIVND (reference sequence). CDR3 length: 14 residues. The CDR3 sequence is CASTPRWFTDTQYF. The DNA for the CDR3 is TGTGCCAGTACTCCGAGGTGGTTCACAGATACGCAGTATTTT. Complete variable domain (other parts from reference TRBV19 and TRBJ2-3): DGGITQSPKYLFRKEGQNVTLSCEQNLNHDAMYWYRQDPGQGLRLIYYSQIVNDFQKGDIAEGYSVSREKKESFPLTVTSAQKNPTAFYLCASTPRWFTDTQYFGPGTRLTVL.

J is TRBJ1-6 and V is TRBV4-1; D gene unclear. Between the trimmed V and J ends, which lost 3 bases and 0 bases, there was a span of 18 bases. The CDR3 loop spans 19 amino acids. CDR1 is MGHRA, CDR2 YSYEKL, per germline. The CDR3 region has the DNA TGCGCCAGCAGCCAGACTTCCGGGCGGGAGAGCTCCTATAATTCACCCCTCCACTTT. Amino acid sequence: CASSQTSGRESSYNSPLHF.

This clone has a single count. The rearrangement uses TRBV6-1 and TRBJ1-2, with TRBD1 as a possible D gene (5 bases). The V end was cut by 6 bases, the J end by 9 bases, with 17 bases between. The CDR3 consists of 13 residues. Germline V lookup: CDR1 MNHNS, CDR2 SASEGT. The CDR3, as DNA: TGTGCCAGCAGGCCGGGACTCGGGCAGAGCTACACCTTC. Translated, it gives CASRPGLGQSYTF.

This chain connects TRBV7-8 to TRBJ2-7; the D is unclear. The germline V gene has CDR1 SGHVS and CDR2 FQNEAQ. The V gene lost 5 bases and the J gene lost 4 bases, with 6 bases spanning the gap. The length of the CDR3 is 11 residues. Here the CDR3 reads CASSPDYEQYF. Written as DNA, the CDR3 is TGTGCCAGCAGCCCTGATTACGAGCAGTACTTC.

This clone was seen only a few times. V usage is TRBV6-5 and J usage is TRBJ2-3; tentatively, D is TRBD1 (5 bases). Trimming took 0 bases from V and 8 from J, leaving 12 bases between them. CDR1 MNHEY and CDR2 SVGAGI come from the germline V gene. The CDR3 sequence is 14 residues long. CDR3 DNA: TGTGCCAGCAGTTACTCTGAAGGGGCCGGTACGCAGTATTTT. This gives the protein CASSYSEGAGTQYF.

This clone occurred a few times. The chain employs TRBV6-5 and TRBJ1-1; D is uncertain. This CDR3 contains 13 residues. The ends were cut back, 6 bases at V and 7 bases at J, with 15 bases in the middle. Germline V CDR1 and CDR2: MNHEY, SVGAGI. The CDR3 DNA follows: TGTGCCAGCAGCCTCGCGGGCCCTATTGAAGCTTTCTTT. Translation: CASSLAGPIEAFF.

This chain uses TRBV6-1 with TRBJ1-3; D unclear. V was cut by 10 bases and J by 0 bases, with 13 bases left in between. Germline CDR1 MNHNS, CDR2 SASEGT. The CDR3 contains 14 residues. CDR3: CATRGRFSGNTIYF. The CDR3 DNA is TGTGCCACCCGAGGACGGTTCTCTGGAAACACCATATATTTT.

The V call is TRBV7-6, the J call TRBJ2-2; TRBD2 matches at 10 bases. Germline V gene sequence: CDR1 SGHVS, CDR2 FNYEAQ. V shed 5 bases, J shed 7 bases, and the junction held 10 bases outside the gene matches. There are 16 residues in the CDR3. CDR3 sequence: CASSINLAGAGGELFF. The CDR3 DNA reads TGTGCCAGCAGCATAAATCTAGCGGGAGCGGGCGGGGAGCTGTTTTTT.

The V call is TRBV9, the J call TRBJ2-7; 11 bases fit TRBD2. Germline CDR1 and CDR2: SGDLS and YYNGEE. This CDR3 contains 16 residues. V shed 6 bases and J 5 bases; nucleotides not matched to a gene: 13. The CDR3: CASTARLAGGLDEQYV. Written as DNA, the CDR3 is TGTGCCAGCACCGCGCGGCTAGCGGGGGGTCTTGACGAGCAGTACGTC.

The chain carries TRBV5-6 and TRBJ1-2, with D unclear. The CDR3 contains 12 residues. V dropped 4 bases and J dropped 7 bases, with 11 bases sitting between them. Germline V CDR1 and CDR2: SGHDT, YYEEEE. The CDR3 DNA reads TGTGCCAGCAGCCCCCCCTTTGGTGGCTACACCTTC. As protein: CASSPPFGGYTF. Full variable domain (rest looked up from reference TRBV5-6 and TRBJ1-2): DAGVTQSPTHLIKTRGQQVTLRCSPKSGHDTVSWYQQALGQGPQFIFQYYEEEERQRGNFPDRFSGHQFPNYSSELNVNALLLGDSALYLCASSPPFGGYTFGSGTRLTVV.

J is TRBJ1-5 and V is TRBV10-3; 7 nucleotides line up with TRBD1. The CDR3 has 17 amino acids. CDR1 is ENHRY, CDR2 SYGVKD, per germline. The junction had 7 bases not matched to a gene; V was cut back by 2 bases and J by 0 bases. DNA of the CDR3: TGTGCCATCAGTGAGACTGGACAGGAATATAGCAATCAGCCCCAGCATTTT. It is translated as CAISETGQEYSNQPQHF.

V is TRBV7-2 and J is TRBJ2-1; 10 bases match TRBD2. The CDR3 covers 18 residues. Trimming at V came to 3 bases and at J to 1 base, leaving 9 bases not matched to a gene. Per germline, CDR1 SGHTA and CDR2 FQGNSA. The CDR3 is CASSFGASGSISYNEQFF. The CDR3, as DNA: TGTGCCAGCAGCTTCGGTGCTAGCGGGAGTATATCCTACAATGAGCAGTTCTTC.

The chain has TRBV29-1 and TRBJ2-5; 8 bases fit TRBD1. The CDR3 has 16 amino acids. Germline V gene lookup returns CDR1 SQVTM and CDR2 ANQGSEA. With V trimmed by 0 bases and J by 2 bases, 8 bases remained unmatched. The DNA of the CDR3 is TGCAGCGTTGAAGATTGGCCCGGGACAGGACAAGAGACCCAGTACTTC. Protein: CSVEDWPGTGQETQYF.

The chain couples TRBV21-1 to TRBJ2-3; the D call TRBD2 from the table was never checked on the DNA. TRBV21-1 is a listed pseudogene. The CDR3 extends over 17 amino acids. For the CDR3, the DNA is TGTGCCAGCAGCAATTCTGGGGAGGGGAGGAGGACAGATACGCAGTATTTT. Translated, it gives CASSNSGEGRRTDTQYF.

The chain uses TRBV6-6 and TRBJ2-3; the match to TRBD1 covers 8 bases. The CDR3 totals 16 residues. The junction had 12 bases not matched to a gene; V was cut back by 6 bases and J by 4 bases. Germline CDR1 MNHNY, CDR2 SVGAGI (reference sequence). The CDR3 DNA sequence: TGTGCCAGCAGCCTGACAGGGGCCGGGGGTGCAGATACGCAGTATTTT. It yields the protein CASSLTGAGGADTQYF.

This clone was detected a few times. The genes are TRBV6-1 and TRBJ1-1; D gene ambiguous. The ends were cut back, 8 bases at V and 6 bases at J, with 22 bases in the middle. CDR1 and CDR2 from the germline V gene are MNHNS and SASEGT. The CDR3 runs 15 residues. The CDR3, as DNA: TGTGCCAGCGACTTCCTGACCGACCTAAGGGCTGAAGCTTTCTTT. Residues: CASDFLTDLRAEAFF.

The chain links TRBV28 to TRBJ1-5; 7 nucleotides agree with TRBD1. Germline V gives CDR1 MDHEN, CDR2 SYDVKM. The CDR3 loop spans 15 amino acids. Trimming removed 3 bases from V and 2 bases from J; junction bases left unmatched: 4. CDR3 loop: CASSFRTGGNQPQHF. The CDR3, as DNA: TGTGCCAGCAGTTTCCGGACAGGCGGCAATCAGCCCCAGCATTTT.

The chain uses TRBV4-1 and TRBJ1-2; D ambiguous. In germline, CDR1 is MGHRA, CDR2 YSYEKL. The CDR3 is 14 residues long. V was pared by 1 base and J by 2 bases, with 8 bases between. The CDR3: CASSQGSENYGYTF. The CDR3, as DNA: TGCGCCAGCAGCCAAGGAAGTGAAAACTATGGCTACACCTTC.

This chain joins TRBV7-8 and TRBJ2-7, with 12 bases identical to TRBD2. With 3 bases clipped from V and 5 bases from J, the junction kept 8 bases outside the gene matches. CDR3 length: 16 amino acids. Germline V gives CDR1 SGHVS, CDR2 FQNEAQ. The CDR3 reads CASSFFSSGGGNEQYF. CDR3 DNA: TGTGCCAGCAGCTTCTTTTCTAGCGGGGGGGGAAACGAGCAGTACTTC. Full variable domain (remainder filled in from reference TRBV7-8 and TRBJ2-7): GAGVSQSPRYKVAKRGQDVALRCDPISGHVSLFWYQQALGQGPEFLTYFQNEAQLDKSGLPSDRFFAERPEGSVSTLKIQRTQQEDSAVYLCASSFFSSGGGNEQYFGPGTRLTVT.